This T cell receptor beta chain was obtained from a study of pediatric ulcerative colitis. In the study overall: Seven patients showed pancolitis and two showed left-sided colitis.

Assay used: immunoSEQ multiplex PCR; TCRdb lists only in-frame clones, some missing. Of some 43,000 clones in the sample, under 80% are singletons; the top ten hold about 4%. The rectum was sampled with one to two pinch biopsies at colonoscopy. This CDR3 contains 17 residues. Trimming removed 0 bases at V and 5 bases at J, with 19 bases between. Germline values: CDR1 SGHRS, CDR2 YFSETQ. The sample was gut tissue. The source of this sequence is a girl aged 5 to 17 with moderate ulcerative colitis. V gene TRBV5-1 combines with J gene TRBJ2-3, with D perhaps TRBD2 (6 bases). The CDR3: CASSLAYYGGGQDTQYF. The CDR3 region has the DNA TGCGCCAGCAGCTTGGCCTATTACGGGGGAGGACAAGATACGCAGTATTTT. Full variable domain (missing parts from reference TRBV5-1 and TRBJ2-3): KAGVTQTPRYLIKTRGQQVTLSCSPISGHRSVSWYQQTPGQGLQFLFEYFSETQRNKGNFPGRFSGRQFSNSRSEMNVSTLELGDSALYLCASSLAYYGGGQDTQYFGPGTRLTVL.